These T cell receptor beta chains were read from a single sample in a study of blood T cells in healthy people across ages. Each CDR3 protein gets one entry after TCRdb re-called the 5' RACE reads with MiXCR. The sample records over a million distinct CDR3 sequences, around 55% being singletons. The sample comprised blood. These receptors all come from a man in his late teens or twenties in good health. Each CDR3 is given with its conserved first and last residue. The D gene is left open where the match is weak. Size is omitted from some rows. Given values are once, few, many or a class for expanded clones.

D: -; size: -; J: TRBJ2-6; V: TRBV7-8; DNA: TGTGCCAGCAACCAGGACAGATACCTATCTGGGGCCAACGTCCTGACTTTC; CDR3: CASNQDRYLSGANVLTF
D: -; size: -; J: TRBJ2-7; V: TRBV27; DNA: TGTGCCGGCAGTTTAAGGGAGAGCTCCTACGAGCAGTACTTC; CDR3: CAGSLRESSYEQYF
D: TRBD1; size: -; J: TRBJ1-2; V: TRBV6-1; DNA: TGTGCCAGCATCCAAACTCGACAGGGTCAGGACTCGGTCTATGGCTACACCTTC; CDR3: CASIQTRQGQDSVYGYTF
D: -; size: few; J: TRBJ1-2; V: TRBV30; DNA: TGTGCCTGGAGTCGGGGGGGTGGCTACACCTTC; CDR3: CAWSRGGGYTF
D: TRBD1; size: few; J: TRBJ2-1; V: TRBV29-1; DNA: TGCAGCGTTGAAGATAGGAGGACAGGGAATGAGCAGTTCTTC; CDR3: CSVEDRRTGNEQFF
D: TRBD1; size: -; J: TRBJ2-7; V: TRBV12-3/TRBV12-4; DNA: TGTGCCAGCACCCAAGAGGGACAGGGGATACACGAGCAGTACTTC; CDR3: CASTQEGQGIHEQYF
D: TRBD1; size: -; J: TRBJ2-7; V: TRBV2; DNA: TGTGCCAGCAGTGAACCGCGGGACAGGGACTACGAGCAGTACTTC; CDR3: CASSEPRDRDYEQYF
D: TRBD1; size: many; J: TRBJ1-1; V: TRBV3-1; DNA: TGTGCCAGCAGCCTCAGACAGGGCTGGGAAGCTTTCTTT; CDR3: CASSLRQGWEAFF
D: -; size: -; J: TRBJ2-7; V: TRBV7-6; DNA: TGTGCCAGCAGCCCCCAAAACGGAGGGAGTGAGCAGTACTTC; CDR3: CASSPQNGGSEQYF
D: TRBD2; size: -; J: TRBJ2-5; V: TRBV7-9; DNA: TGTGCCAGCAGCTTTGACCCGGGACTAACGAAAGAGACCCAGTACTTC; CDR3: CASSFDPGLTKETQYF
D: -; size: few; J: TRBJ2-5; V: TRBV28; DNA: TGTGCCAGCAGTTTCCAAATACAAGAGACCCAGTACTTC; CDR3: CASSFQIQETQYF
D: -; size: many; J: TRBJ2-5; V: TRBV7-2; DNA: TGTGCCAGCAGCTATGGGCCGAAAGAGACCCAGTACTTC; CDR3: CASSYGPKETQYF
D: -; size: -; J: TRBJ2-3; V: TRBV5-1; DNA: TGCGCCAGCAGCTTTACGACAGAAACAGATACGCAGTATTTT; CDR3: CASSFTTETDTQYF
D: -; size: few; J: TRBJ2-5; V: TRBV20-1; DNA: TGCAGTGCTAGAGAGCTTAGCAGACTTCAAGAGACCCAGTACTTC; CDR3: CSARELSRLQETQYF
D: -; size: -; J: TRBJ2-7; V: TRBV12-3/TRBV12-4; DNA: TGTGCCACCGACATCAGGACCTCCTACGAGCAGTACTTC; CDR3: CATDIRTSYEQYF
D: -; size: -; J: TRBJ2-1; V: TRBV4-3; DNA: TGCGCCAGCAGCCAAGACCTGACTCTAGCTTTGCAGTTCTTC; CDR3: CASSQDLTLALQFF
D: -; size: -; J: TRBJ1-5; V: TRBV18; DNA: TGTGCCAGCTCACCGTCCAGCAATCAGCCCCAGCATTTT; CDR3: CASSPSSNQPQHF
D: TRBD2; size: few; J: TRBJ2-3; V: TRBV29-1; DNA: TGCAGCGTTGAAGGGAGCGGGGGGGGTACAGATACGCAGTATTTT; CDR3: CSVEGSGGGTDTQYF
D: -; size: -; J: TRBJ1-2; V: TRBV7-8; DNA: TGTGCCAGCAGCTTAGCACGGCTGCCGCGCGCCTACACCTTC; CDR3: CASSLARLPRAYTF
D: TRBD2; size: -; J: TRBJ2-3; V: TRBV6-5; DNA: TGTGCCAGCAGTTACACGATTAGCGGGAGCCCAGATACGCAGTATTTT; CDR3: CASSYTISGSPDTQYF
D: -; size: few; J: TRBJ2-7; V: TRBV6-1; DNA: TGTGCCAGCAGTGAACAGGCGACCTCCTACGAGCAGTACTTC; CDR3: CASSEQATSYEQYF
D: -; size: -; J: TRBJ2-1; V: TRBV12-3/TRBV12-4; DNA: TGTGCCAGCAGCATCCGCGAGCAGTTCTTC; CDR3: CASSIREQFF
D: -; size: -; J: TRBJ2-2; V: TRBV10-3; DNA: TGTGCCATCAGTTCAGATAGACTTGGCGGGGAGCTGTTTTTT; CDR3: CAISSDRLGGELFF
D: TRBD1; size: once; J: TRBJ2-1; V: TRBV3-1; DNA: TGTGCCAGCAGGAAGACAGGGGCCCCGAACAATGAGCAGTTCTTC; CDR3: CASRKTGAPNNEQFF
D: -; size: few; J: TRBJ2-7; V: TRBV18; DNA: TGTGCCAGCTCACCACCGAACTCCTACGAGCAGTACTTC; CDR3: CASSPPNSYEQYF
D: -; size: few; J: TRBJ2-3; V: TRBV20-1; DNA: TGCAGTGCCCATGGCTGGGGCACAGATACGCAGTATTTT; CDR3: CSAHGWGTDTQYF
D: -; size: -; J: TRBJ1-5; V: TRBV4-2; DNA: TGTGCCAGCAGCCAATTTCGACAGTTCAATCAGCCCCAGCATTTT; CDR3: CASSQFRQFNQPQHF
D: -; size: many; J: TRBJ2-6; V: TRBV6-2/TRBV6-3; DNA: TGTGCCAGCAGTTATGATGGGGCCAACGTCCTGACTTTC; CDR3: CASSYDGANVLTF
D: -; size: -; J: TRBJ2-1; V: TRBV6-5; DNA: TGTGCCAGCAGTTTCACCGGGACGTTGTACAATGAGCAGTTCTTC; CDR3: CASSFTGTLYNEQFF
D: -; size: -; J: TRBJ2-1; V: TRBV12-3/TRBV12-4; DNA: TGTGCCAGCAGTTCCCGGACAGTCTTCGGGGAAAAAGGCTATGAGCAGTTCTTC; CDR3: CASSSRTVFGEKGYEQFF
D: -; size: -; J: TRBJ2-3; V: TRBV10-3; DNA: TGTGCCATCAGTGAAAGGTTAGAGGCAGCAAGCACAGATACGCAGTATTTT; CDR3: CAISERLEAASTDTQYF
D: -; size: -; J: TRBJ1-2; V: TRBV3-1; DNA: TGTGCCAGCAGCCAAGATGGAACCCCCGGGGGCTACACCTTC; CDR3: CASSQDGTPGGYTF
D: -; size: -; J: TRBJ1-2; V: TRBV7-9; DNA: TGTGCCAGCAGCTTATTGGAGGGGGGCTACACCTTC; CDR3: CASSLLEGGYTF
D: -; size: -; J: TRBJ2-2; V: TRBV4-3; DNA: TGCGCCAGCAGCCAGGACTGCGCCACCGGGGAGCTGTTTTTT; CDR3: CASSQDCATGELFF
D: -; size: few; J: TRBJ2-7; V: TRBV20-1; DNA: TGCAGTGCTAGCCCCTCCGGGAAATCCTACGAGCAGTACTTC; CDR3: CSASPSGKSYEQYF
D: -; size: few; J: TRBJ1-2; V: TRBV20-1; DNA: TGCAGTGCCATTGGGACGGGGGTTAACTATGGCTACACCTTC; CDR3: CSAIGTGVNYGYTF
D: TRBD2; size: -; J: TRBJ2-1; V: TRBV12-5; DNA: TGTGCTAGTGGTTTTGGCGGGAGCTCCTACAATGAGCAGTTCTTC; CDR3: CASGFGGSSYNEQFF
D: TRBD2; size: once; J: TRBJ2-7; V: TRBV7-2; DNA: TGTGCCAGCAGCCTTACACGAGCGGGGGTCTCCTACGAGCAGTACTTC; CDR3: CASSLTRAGVSYEQYF
D: -; size: few; J: TRBJ1-1; V: TRBV29-1; DNA: TGCAGCGTCGGAGTGGGAGGCCTAGCTTTCTTT; CDR3: CSVGVGGLAFF
D: TRBD1; size: -; J: TRBJ2-4; V: TRBV6-2/TRBV6-3; DNA: TGTGCCAGCAGTAAGGGGACAGACCAGTACTTC; CDR3: CASSKGTDQYF
D: -; size: -; J: TRBJ1-5; V: TRBV6-1; DNA: TGTGCCAGCAACCAGGGACTTAGCAATCAGCCCCAGCATTTT; CDR3: CASNQGLSNQPQHF